This T cell receptor (beta chain) was sequenced for a study of shared clonotypes between healthy human individuals. The germline V gene has CDR1 SGHTS and CDR2 YDEGEE. Trimming cost V 3 bases and J 4 bases, with 14 bases left between them. CDR3 length equals 14 residues. Measured with immunoSEQ multiplex PCR; TCRdb has only the in-frame clones, and not every one. The sample has approximately 2.3 million clones; 85% to 95% are singletons. The sample comprised naive CD4+ T cells from PBMCs. The subset: CD45RA+ positively selected. The rearrangement joins TRBV5-8 to TRBJ2-7; D call uncertain. The origin of this receptor is a man younger than 35 in good health. Some clones in this sample may be carry-over from other donors' samples. CDR3 region: CASSSIERRYEQYF. Written as DNA, the CDR3 is TGTGCCAGCAGCTCCATTGAACGCAGGTACGAGCAGTACTTC.